This record concerns one T cell receptor beta chain sequence. Its antigen is undetermined. This record belongs to a study of T cell responses to AZD1222 COVID-19 vaccine. Study-level findings and limits: Spike-wide vaccine-associated CD4 TCRs dominated at 160-218 and 743-854. Clonal diversity may have been underestimated, and the donors were mostly white British, with more females than males.

Libraries were prepared by immunoSEQ multiplex PCR; TCRdb keeps only in-frame clonotypes and omits some of them. This table holds 110,000 or so clones, about 91% found once. This CDR3 spans 13 amino acids. V was clipped by 0 bases and J by 7 bases, with 9 bases between them. Germline V gene data show CDR1 as MRHNA and CDR2 as SNTAGT. Here the sequenced sample was peripheral blood, taken 28 days after the second AZD1222 dose. This TCR was sampled from an adult who received the AZD1222 COVID-19 vaccine. The gene calls are TRBV6-4 and TRBJ1-1; no clear D gene. Here the CDR3 DNA reads TGTGCCAGCAGTGACTCGAGTGAGAGTGAAGCTTTCTTT. Residues: CASSDSSESEAFF.